This TCR beta chain was sequenced in a study of glioma-infiltrating T cells. The trim removed 5 bases at V and 6 bases at J, leaving 9 bases unmatched. Germline V gene sequence: CDR1 MNHNY, CDR2 SVGAGI (reference sequence). This CDR3 spans 14 amino acids. The iRepertoire nested amplicon-rescue multiplex PCR amplified TCR alpha and beta CDR3s from RNA. A single record per CDR3 protein comes from TCRdb applying MiXCR to the multiplex PCR reads. The sample includes more than 20,000 distinct CDR3 sequences, around 24% seen only once; the top ten take about an eighth. This chain connects TRBV6-6 to TRBJ1-1; TRBD1 agrees at 7 bases. This clonotype originated in a human donor with low-grade glioma or glioblastoma, undergoing nonglioma brain surgery, or in good health (not recorded which). Sequencing used glioma tissue, nonneoplastic brain tissue, or PBMCs (not recorded which). The CDR3 DNA reads TGTGCCAGCAGTGAGAGGGGGCAAAGCGCTGAAGCTTTCTTT. It translates to CASSERGQSAEAFF.